This T cell receptor beta chain derives from a study of T cell repertoires in cytomegalovirus infection. A word on this clonotype: A read error may explain this, as a much larger clone is one base away. The DNA is left out, because the CDR3 cannot be placed on it with certainty; the CDR3 is given as TCRdb lists it.

With termini counted, the CDR3 has 18 amino acids. Germline-derived CDR1 and CDR2 are WNHNN and SYGVQD (reference sequence). One entry per CDR3 protein results from TCRdb running MiXCR on the reads. The sample yields 400,000 or so distinct CDR3 sequences, about a third seen once. The source is a human donor in good health (CMV status not recorded). Some clones in this sample may be carry-over from other donors' samples. What was sequenced was PBMCs. This chain connects TRBV10-1 to TRBJ2-3; the DNA was not compared with TRBD1, the D call given in the table. The CDR3: CASSEFGSGTAEGDTKYF.